What follows describes a single T cell receptor (beta chain). Its antigen is as yet unknown. Every patient was affected by relapse after autologous stem cell transplantation, while exposure to brentuximab vedotin was not uniform. The sample originates from a study of PD-1 blockade in classical Hodgkin lymphoma. Using immunoSEQ multiplex PCR, the repertoire was profiled, and TCRdb retains in-frame clones only, with some absent. The data hold approximately 11,000 clones, with less than 80% observed a single time. Findings of the study overall: Nivolumab initiation under 1 year post-ASCT meant exclusion. Newly diagnosed patients reportedly trailed healthy donors in baseline TCR diversity.

This TCR derives from a human donor with classical Hodgkin lymphoma. The source material was peripheral blood mononuclear cells (PBMCs), sampled at baseline.

CDR3 nucleotide sequence: TGTGCCAGCAGCCTGGTGGTCAGGGGGGGTACAGATACGCAGTATTTT. The encoded protein is CASSLVVRGGTDTQYF. The chain links TRBV7-8 to TRBJ2-3, with D perhaps given as TRBD1 or TRBD2 (7 bases each). CDR1 SGHVS and CDR2 FQNEAQ come from the germline V gene. CDR3 length equals 16 residues. The ends were cut back, 5 bases at V and 3 bases at J, with 18 bases in the middle.